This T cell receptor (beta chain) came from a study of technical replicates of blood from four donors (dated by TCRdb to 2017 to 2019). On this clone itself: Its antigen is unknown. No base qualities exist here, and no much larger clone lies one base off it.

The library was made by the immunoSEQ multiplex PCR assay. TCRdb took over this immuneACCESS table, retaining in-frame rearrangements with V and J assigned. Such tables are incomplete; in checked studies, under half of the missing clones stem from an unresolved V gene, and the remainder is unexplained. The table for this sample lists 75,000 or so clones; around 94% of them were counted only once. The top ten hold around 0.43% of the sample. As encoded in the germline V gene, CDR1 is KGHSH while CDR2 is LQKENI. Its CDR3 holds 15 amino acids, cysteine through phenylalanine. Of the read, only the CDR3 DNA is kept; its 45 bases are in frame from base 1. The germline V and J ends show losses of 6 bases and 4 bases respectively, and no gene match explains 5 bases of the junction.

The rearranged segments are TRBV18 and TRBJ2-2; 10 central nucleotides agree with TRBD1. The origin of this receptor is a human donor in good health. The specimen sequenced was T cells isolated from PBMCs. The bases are TGTGCCAGCTCGCAGGGGACAGGGGCCACCGGGGAGCTGTTTTTT. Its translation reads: CASSQGTGATGELFF. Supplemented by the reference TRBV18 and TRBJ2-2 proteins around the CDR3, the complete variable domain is NAGVMQNPRHLVRRRGQEARLRCSPMKGHSHVYWYRQLPEEGLKFMVYLQKENIIDESGMPKERFSAEFPKEGPSILRIQQVVRGDSAAYFCASSQGTGATGELFFGEGSRLTVL.